This TCR beta chain appears in the sequencing data of a study of T cell responses to AZD1222 COVID-19 vaccine. Notes on the study in general: Donor demographics were predominantly white British with a female majority; clonal diversity may be underestimated. In the spike-specific TCR repertoire, nearly half reportedly target unmutated variant regions.

TCRdb keeps only in-frame clones here, not all; method: immunoSEQ multiplex PCR. This table has approximately 30,000 clones, 80% to 90% appearing once. About this clone itself: Its antigen is unidentified.

J lost 4 bases, V lost 4 bases, and 11 bases had no gene match. Germline lookup yields CDR1 SGHRS and CDR2 YFSETQ. CDR3 size: 16 residues. The chain uses TRBV5-1 and TRBJ2-5; 9 bases are shared with TRBD1. The sample was peripheral blood, taken on day 0 of AZD1222 vaccination. The sequence was collected from an adult in good health. The CDR3 here is CASSQGDRVERETQYF. As DNA, the CDR3 is TGCGCCAGCAGCCAGGGGGACAGGGTAGAGAGAGAGACCCAGTACTTC.